This T cell receptor (beta chain) was documented in a study of T cells in Graves' hyperthyroidism and ophthalmopathy. Germline V gives CDR1 SGDLS, CDR2 YYNGEE. V lost 4 bases, J lost 3 bases, and 20 bases lay in between. There are 17 residues in the CDR3. This clonotype was seen only a few times. Amplification of TCR beta CDR3 regions used RNA as the template. TCR CDR3 regions were first amplified by RT-PCR with HTBI primers. TCRdb fed the multiplex PCR reads into MiXCR, producing one record per CDR3 protein. This table holds about 620,000 distinct CDR3 sequences, 16% found once. This chain connects TRBV9 to TRBJ2-1, with D possibly matching TRBD1 (5 bases). Sequenced input: blood. The TCR was taken from a woman in her twenties or thirties with Graves' hyperthyroidism. This chain's CDR3 is CASSLGQGRFRYNEQFF. DNA of the CDR3: TGTGCCAGCAGCCTCGGGCAGGGCAGATTTCGCTACAATGAGCAGTTCTTC.